Shown below are 15 T cell receptor beta chains from a single sample sequenced in a study of OX40 agonist ivuxolimab in advanced cancers. The method was immunoSEQ multiplex PCR; TCRdb's version includes in-frame clones alone and lacks a portion of them. Among tens of thousands of clones listed, roughly 87% were seen once. The sample here was CD4+ or CD8+ T cells sorted from blood, taken in a trial of the OX40 agonist ivuxolimab. The origin of the receptors is an adult with an advanced solid tumor such as melanoma, head and neck, liver or kidney cancer.

This chain joins TRBV28 and TRBJ2-7, with 11 bases identical to TRBD2. The CDR3 length is 15 residues. Germline V CDR1 and CDR2: MDHEN, SYDVKM. Germline trimming cut 4 bases from V and 4 bases from J; bases unmatched to any gene: 6. The CDR3 loop reads CASSYRTSGWYEQYF. The DNA of the CDR3 is TGTGCCAGCAGTTACCGGACTAGCGGGTGGTACGAGCAGTACTTC.

The gene calls are TRBV29-1 and TRBJ1-1, with D possibly being TRBD1 (6 bases). Germline V lookup: CDR1 SQVTM, CDR2 ANQGSEA. The CDR3 totals 11 residues. V was trimmed by 6 bases and J by 8 bases, leaving 13 bases between them. The CDR3 coding sequence is TGCAGCGTGATTGGACAGTCGGAAGCTTTCTTT. Translated, it gives CSVIGQSEAFF.

The rearrangement links TRBV28 to TRBJ1-6; the match to TRBD1 covers 8 bases. V trimming: 6 bases; J trimming: 10 bases; junction bases outside the gene matches: 8. In germline, CDR1 is MDHEN, CDR2 SYDVKM. This CDR3 is built from 14 residues. The CDR3 protein is CASRSWTGSSPLHF. CDR3 nucleotides: TGTGCCAGCAGGTCGTGGACAGGGTCATCACCCCTCCACTTT.

This clone was recorded once. The chain combines TRBV4-1 with TRBJ2-2, with D tentatively TRBD1 or TRBD2 (6 bases each). CDR1 MGHRA and CDR2 YSYEKL come from the germline V gene. The CDR3 contains 15 residues. The V and J ends lost 1 base and 4 bases respectively, with 10 bases between them. The CDR3: CASSQGPGATGELFF. Here the CDR3 DNA reads TGCGCCAGCAGCCAAGGCCCGGGGGCCACCGGGGAGCTGTTTTTT.

This clone was detected a few times. The chain uses TRBV9 and TRBJ2-7; TRBD2 agrees at 16 bases. The J segment lost 5 bases and the V segment lost 2 bases, leaving 7 bases of the junction unmatched. The CDR3 loop spans 17 amino acids. CDR1 SGDLS and CDR2 YYNGEE come from the germline V gene. This chain's CDR3 is CASSVSGLAGGRHEQYF. The CDR3 nucleotides are TGTGCCAGCAGCGTGTCGGGACTAGCGGGGGGGCGTCACGAGCAGTACTTC.

This clone was seen just once. The V and J genes are TRBV5-1 and TRBJ1-1; D possibly corresponds to TRBD1 (5 bases). V lost 1 base and J lost 1, with 11 bases in between. CDR3 size: 15 residues. CDR1 and CDR2 from the germline V gene are SGHRS and YFSETQ. CDR3 amino acids: CASSLSGGWNTEAFF. The CDR3 nucleotides are TGCGCCAGCAGCTTGTCCGGGGGGTGGAACACTGAAGCTTTCTTT.

The chain couples TRBV7-3 to TRBJ2-3, with 9 bases fitting TRBD1. Germline trimming cut 6 bases from V and 3 bases from J; bases unmatched to any gene: 4. The CDR3 runs to 14 residues. The V gene's germline CDR1 is SGHTA and CDR2 FQGTGA. This CDR3 is CASSLGQGTDTQYF. The CDR3 DNA sequence: TGTGCCAGCAGTCTCGGACAGGGGACAGATACGCAGTATTTT.

The DNA of the CDR3 is TGTGCCAGCAGTTTGATCGGGGCCAATGAAAAACTGTTTTTT. Its protein is CASSLIGANEKLFF. The rearrangement links TRBV28 to TRBJ1-4, with D possibly being TRBD1 (5 bases). Germline CDR1 and CDR2: MDHEN and SYDVKM. The CDR3 contains 14 residues. The V end was cut by 3 bases, the J end by 5 bases, with 10 bases between.

The chain employs TRBV9 and TRBJ1-1; D remains ambiguous. The germline V and J ends were trimmed by 0 bases and 1 base, with 4 bases remaining between them. The CDR3 is 13 amino acids. Germline CDR1 SGDLS, CDR2 YYNGEE. CDR3: CASSVEENTEAFF. The CDR3 DNA sequence: TGTGCCAGCAGCGTAGAGGAGAACACTGAAGCTTTCTTT.

The rearrangement links TRBV27 to TRBJ2-1, with D unclear. The CDR3 covers 10 residues. Trimming removed 8 bases at V and 2 bases at J, with 1 base between. CDR1 and CDR2 (germline): MNHEY, SMNVEV (reference sequence). For the CDR3, the DNA is TGTGCCAGCGCCTACAATGAGCAGTTCTTC. Amino acids: CASAYNEQFF.

This rearrangement joins TRBV6-5 to TRBJ1-1; a weak D match, TRBD1 (6 bases). CDR1 is MNHEY and CDR2 is SVGAGI in the germline V gene. V lost 4 bases, J lost 6 bases, and 15 bases lay in between. The CDR3 loop spans 14 amino acids. The CDR3: CASSFGGTSSEAFF. CDR3 nucleotides: TGTGCCAGCAGTTTCGGAGGGACATCCTCTGAAGCTTTCTTT.

The V gene is TRBV29-1, the J gene TRBJ2-2; 9 nucleotides agree with TRBD1. Germline-derived CDR1 and CDR2 are SQVTM and ANQGSEA. The CDR3 length is 13 residues. V gave up 4 bases and J gave up 3 bases; unmatched junction bases: 0. For the CDR3, the DNA is TGCAGCGTTGGGGACAGGGACACCGGGGAGCTGTTTTTT. It yields the protein CSVGDRDTGELFF.

The chain couples TRBV7-9 to TRBJ2-5; TRBD2 matches at 7 bases. Trimming at V came to 5 bases and at J to 4 bases, leaving 4 bases not matched to a gene. Germline loops: CDR1 SEHNR, CDR2 FQNEAQ (reference sequence). The CDR3 totals 13 residues. The chain's CDR3 is CASSRTRGETQYF. CDR3 DNA sequence: TGTGCCAGCAGCCGGACTAGGGGAGAGACCCAGTACTTC.

The chain combines TRBV11-3 with TRBJ2-5; 11 bases align to TRBD2. The CDR3 covers 15 residues. Per the germline V gene, CDR1 is SGHNT and CDR2 is YENEEA. V dropped 5 bases and J dropped 5; count of bases not matched to a gene: 7. This chain's CDR3 is CASSISGGELETQYF. The CDR3 DNA sequence: TGTGCCAGCAGCATTAGCGGGGGGGAATTGGAGACCCAGTACTTC.

The CDR3, as DNA: TGTGCCAGCAGTCCTAGGACAGGGTCTTCCTACAATGAGCAGTTCTTC. The encoded protein is CASSPRTGSSYNEQFF. The V call is TRBV27, the J call TRBJ2-1; 8 bases align to TRBD1. Germline assignment: CDR1 MNHEY and CDR2 SMNVEV (reference sequence). The ends lost 5 bases at V and 1 base at J; junction bases unmatched: 7. This CDR3 comprises 16 residues.